The source of this T cell receptor (beta chain) is a study of technical replicates of blood from several donors. Libraries were prepared by immunoSEQ multiplex PCR; TCRdb keeps only in-frame clonotypes and omits some of them. The data show approximately 14,000 clones, about 80% seen once. The clonotype was recovered from a human donor in good health. The sequencing sample was made of PBMCs.

In DNA, the CDR3 is TGTGCCAGCAGCTATCCCCCCTCACTGACTAGCTCCCGGGAATTGGAGCAGTACTTC. It codes for CASSYPPSLTSSRELEQYF. The V and J genes are TRBV11-2 and TRBJ2-7; 7 positions match TRBD2. The trim removed 4 bases at V and 7 bases at J, leaving 25 bases unmatched. This CDR3 is built from 19 residues. Germline V CDR1 and CDR2: SGHAT, FQNNGV.